These 4 T cell receptor beta chains share one sample of origin, sequenced in a study of cytomegalovirus exposure and HLA in healthy donors. Amplification used 60 Vbeta primers and 13 Jbeta primers. Libraries were prepared by immunoSEQ multiplex PCR; TCRdb keeps only in-frame clonotypes and omits some of them. The table includes 200,000 to 250,000 clones, around 80% detected once. The source material was PBMCs. All receptors derive from an older woman in good health and CMV-seropositive.

V and J are TRBV5-5 and TRBJ2-5, with TRBD2 matching 10 bases. Germline V gene sequence: CDR1 SGHKS, CDR2 YYEKEE (reference sequence). There are 16 residues in the CDR3. Trimming removed 4 bases from V and 2 bases from J; junction bases left unmatched: 8. The CDR3 DNA sequence: TGTGCCAGCAGCCTAGGGACTAGCGTCCTTCAAGAGACCCAGTACTTC. It specifies CASSLGTSVLQETQYF.

This clone was found once. The CDR3 DNA reads TGCGCCAGCAGCCCGGGACTAGCATTAGAGACCCAGTACTTC. Its protein is CASSPGLALETQYF. The V call is TRBV5-1, the J call TRBJ2-5; 9 nucleotides match TRBD2. Germline lookup yields CDR1 SGHRS and CDR2 YFSETQ. Germline trimming cut 4 bases from V and 4 bases from J; bases unmatched to any gene: 5. This CDR3 contains 14 residues.

J is TRBJ2-7 and V is TRBV5-1; TRBD2 aligns across 11 bases. The CDR3 covers 17 residues. Trimming took 2 bases from V and 1 from J; bases not matched to a gene: 8. CDR1 is SGHRS and CDR2 is YFSETQ in the germline V gene. The CDR3 nucleotides are TGCGCCAGCAGCTTAATCACTAGCGGGGGCCTATCCTACGAGCAGTACTTC. It is translated as CASSLITSGGLSYEQYF. Combining the CDR3 with reference TRBV5-1 and TRBJ2-7 gives the whole variable domain KAGVTQTPRYLIKTRGQQVTLSCSPISGHRSVSWYQQTPGQGLQFLFEYFSETQRNKGNFPGRFSGRQFSNSRSEMNVSTLELGDSALYLCASSLITSGGLSYEQYFGPGTRLTVT.

The V gene is TRBV5-1, the J gene TRBJ1-1; a possible D gene is TRBD1 (5 bases). The CDR3 runs to 11 residues. V shed 6 bases and J shed 10 bases, with 13 bases lying between them. From germline, CDR1 is SGHRS and CDR2 YFSETQ. The CDR3 sequence is CASTEGLAAFF. The CDR3 DNA reads as TGCGCCAGCACGGAGGGGCTCGCAGCTTTCTTT.